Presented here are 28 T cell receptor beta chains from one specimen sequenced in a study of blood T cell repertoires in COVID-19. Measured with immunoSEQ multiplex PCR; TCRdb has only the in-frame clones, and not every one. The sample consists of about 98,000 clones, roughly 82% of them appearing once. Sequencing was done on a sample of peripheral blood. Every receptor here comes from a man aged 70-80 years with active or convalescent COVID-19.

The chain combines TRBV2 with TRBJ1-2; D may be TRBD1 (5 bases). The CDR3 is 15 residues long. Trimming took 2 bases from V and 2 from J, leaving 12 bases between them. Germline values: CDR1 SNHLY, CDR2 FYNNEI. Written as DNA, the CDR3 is TGTGCCAGCAGTGAATGGCGGGGCCCCAACTATGGCTACACCTTC. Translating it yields CASSEWRGPNYGYTF.

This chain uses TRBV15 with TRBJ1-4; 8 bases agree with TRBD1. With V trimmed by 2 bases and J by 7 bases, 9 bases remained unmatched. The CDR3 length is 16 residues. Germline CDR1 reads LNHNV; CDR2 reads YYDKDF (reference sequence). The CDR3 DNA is TGTGCCACCAGCAGACGAAAAGGGACAGGCCCTGAAAAACTGTTTTTT. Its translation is CATSRRKGTGPEKLFF.

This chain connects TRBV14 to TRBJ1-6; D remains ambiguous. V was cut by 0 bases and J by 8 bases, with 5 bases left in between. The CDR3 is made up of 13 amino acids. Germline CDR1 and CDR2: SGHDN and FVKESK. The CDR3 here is CASSQEWHSPLHF. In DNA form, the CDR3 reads TGTGCCAGCAGCCAAGAATGGCATTCACCCCTCCACTTT.

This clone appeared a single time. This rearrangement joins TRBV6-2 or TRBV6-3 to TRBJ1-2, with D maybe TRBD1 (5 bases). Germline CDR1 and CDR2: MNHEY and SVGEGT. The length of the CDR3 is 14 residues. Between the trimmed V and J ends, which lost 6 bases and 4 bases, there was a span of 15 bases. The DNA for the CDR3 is TGTGCCAGCAGCGCTCTTAGGGGAACCTATGGCTACACCTTC. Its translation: CASSALRGTYGYTF.

The DNA of the CDR3 is TGTGCCACCTCTAGCGGGGGGGCCATGACCGGGGAGCTGTTTTTT. Protein: CATSSGGAMTGELFF. The chain couples TRBV28 to TRBJ2-2; the match to TRBD2 covers 12 bases. Germline CDR1 reads MDHEN; CDR2 reads SYDVKM. V gave up 10 bases and J gave up 5 bases; unmatched junction bases: 8. CDR3 size: 15 residues.

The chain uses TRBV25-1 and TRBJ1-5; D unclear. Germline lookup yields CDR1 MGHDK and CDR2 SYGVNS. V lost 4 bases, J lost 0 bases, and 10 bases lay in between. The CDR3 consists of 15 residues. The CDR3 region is CASSAAGISNQPQHF. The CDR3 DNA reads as TGTGCCAGCAGTGCAGCGGGTATTAGCAATCAGCCCCAGCATTTT.

CDR3 DNA sequence: TGTGCCAGCAGCTTTGGTCGGGACAGCTATGGCTACACCTTC. It encodes CASSFGRDSYGYTF. The gene calls are TRBV5-6 and TRBJ1-2, with 7 bases identical to TRBD1. The CDR3 is 14 residues long. The junction had 5 bases not matched to a gene; V was cut back by 2 bases and J by 4 bases. In germline, CDR1 is SGHDT, CDR2 YYEEEE.

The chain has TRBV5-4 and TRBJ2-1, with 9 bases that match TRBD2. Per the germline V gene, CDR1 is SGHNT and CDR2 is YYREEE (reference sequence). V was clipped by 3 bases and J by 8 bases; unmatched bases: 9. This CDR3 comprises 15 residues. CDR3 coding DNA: TGTGCCAGCAGCTCGGGCGGGGGGGTCCAGTATGAGCAGTTCTTC. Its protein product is CASSSGGGVQYEQFF. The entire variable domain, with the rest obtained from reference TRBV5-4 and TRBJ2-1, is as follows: ETGVTQSPTHLIKTRGQQVTLRCSSQSGHNTVSWYQQALGQGPQFIFQYYREEENGRGNFPPRFSGLQFPNYSSELNVNALELDDSALYLCASSSGGGVQYEQFFGPGTRLTVL.

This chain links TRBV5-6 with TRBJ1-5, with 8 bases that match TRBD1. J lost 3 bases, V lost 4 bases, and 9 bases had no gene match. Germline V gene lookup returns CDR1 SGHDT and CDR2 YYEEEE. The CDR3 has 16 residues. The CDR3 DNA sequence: TGTGCCAGCAGCGCGACAGGGGCGATGGACAATCAGCCCCAGCATTTT. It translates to CASSATGAMDNQPQHF.

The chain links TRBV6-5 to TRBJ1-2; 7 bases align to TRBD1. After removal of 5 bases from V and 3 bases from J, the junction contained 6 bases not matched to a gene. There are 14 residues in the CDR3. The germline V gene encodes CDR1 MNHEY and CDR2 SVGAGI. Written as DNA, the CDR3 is TGTGCCAGCAGTCGTACGGGACAGCACTATGGCTACACCTTC. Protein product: CASSRTGQHYGYTF.

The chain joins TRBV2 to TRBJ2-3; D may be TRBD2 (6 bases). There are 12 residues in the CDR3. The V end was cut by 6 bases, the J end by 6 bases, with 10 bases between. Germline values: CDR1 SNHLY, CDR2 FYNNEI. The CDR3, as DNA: TGTGCCAGCAGGCGGGACGGTGATACGCAGTATTTT. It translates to CASRRDGDTQYF. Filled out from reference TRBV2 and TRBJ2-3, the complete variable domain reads EPEVTQTPSHQVTQMGQEVILRCVPISNHLYFYWYRQILGQKVEFLVSFYNNEISEKSEIFDDQFSVERPDGSNFTLKIRSTKLEDSAMYFCASRRDGDTQYFGPGTRLTVL.

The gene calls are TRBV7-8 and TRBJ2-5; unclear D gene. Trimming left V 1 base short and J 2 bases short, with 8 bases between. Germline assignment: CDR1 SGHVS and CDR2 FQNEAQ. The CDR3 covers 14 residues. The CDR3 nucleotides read TGTGCCAGCAGCTTAGAAGAGATGCAAGAGACCCAGTACTTC. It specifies CASSLEEMQETQYF.

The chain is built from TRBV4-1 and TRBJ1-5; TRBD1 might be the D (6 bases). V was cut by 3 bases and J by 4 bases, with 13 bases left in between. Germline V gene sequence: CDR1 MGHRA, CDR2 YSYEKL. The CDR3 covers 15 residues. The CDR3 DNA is TGCGCCAGCAGCCAGGCAATGGGGACAAATCAGCCCCAGCATTTT. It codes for CASSQAMGTNQPQHF.

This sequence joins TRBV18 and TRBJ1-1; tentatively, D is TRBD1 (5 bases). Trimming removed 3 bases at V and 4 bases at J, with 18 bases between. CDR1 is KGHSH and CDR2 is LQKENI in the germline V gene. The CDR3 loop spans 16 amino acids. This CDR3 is CASSPYARRASTEAFF. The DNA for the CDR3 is TGTGCCAGCTCACCCTACGCTCGCAGGGCGAGCACTGAAGCTTTCTTT. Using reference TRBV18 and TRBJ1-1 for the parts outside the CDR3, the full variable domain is NAGVMQNPRHLVRRRGQEARLRCSPMKGHSHVYWYRQLPEEGLKFMVYLQKENIIDESGMPKERFSAEFPKEGPSILRIQQVVRGDSAAYFCASSPYARRASTEAFFGQGTRLTVV.

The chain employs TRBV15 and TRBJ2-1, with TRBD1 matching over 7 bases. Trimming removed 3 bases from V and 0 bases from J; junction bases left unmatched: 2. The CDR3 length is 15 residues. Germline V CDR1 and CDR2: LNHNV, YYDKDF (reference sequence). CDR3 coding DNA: TGTGCCACCAGCAGGGGACAGATCTCCTACAATGAGCAGTTCTTC. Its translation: CATSRGQISYNEQFF. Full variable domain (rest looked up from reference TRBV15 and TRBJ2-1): DAMVIQNPRYQVTQFGKPVTLSCSQTLNHNVMYWYQQKSSQAPKLLFHYYDKDFNNEADTPDNFQSRRPNTSFCFLDIRSPGLGDTAMYLCATSRGQISYNEQFFGPGTRLTVL.

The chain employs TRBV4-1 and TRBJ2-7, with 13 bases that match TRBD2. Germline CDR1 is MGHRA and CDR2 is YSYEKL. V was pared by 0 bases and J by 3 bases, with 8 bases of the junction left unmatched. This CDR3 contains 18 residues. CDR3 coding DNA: TGCGCCAGCAGCCAAGAAACTAGCGGGGGGGTACCCTTCTACGAGCAGTACTTC. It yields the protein CASSQETSGGVPFYEQYF.

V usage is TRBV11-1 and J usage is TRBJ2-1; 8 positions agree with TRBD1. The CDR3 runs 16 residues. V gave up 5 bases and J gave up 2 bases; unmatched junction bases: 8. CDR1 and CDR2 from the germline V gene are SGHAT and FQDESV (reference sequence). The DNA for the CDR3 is TGTGCCAGCAGCAAACTGCAGGGGGCCACCTACAATGAGCAGTTCTTC. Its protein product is CASSKLQGATYNEQFF.

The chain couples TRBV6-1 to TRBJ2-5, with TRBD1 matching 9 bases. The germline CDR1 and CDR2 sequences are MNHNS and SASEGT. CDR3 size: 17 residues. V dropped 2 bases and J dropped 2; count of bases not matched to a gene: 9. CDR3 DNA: TGTGCCAGCAGTGAATATGAGACAGGGGGGCTACAAGAGACCCAGTACTTC. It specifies CASSEYETGGLQETQYF.

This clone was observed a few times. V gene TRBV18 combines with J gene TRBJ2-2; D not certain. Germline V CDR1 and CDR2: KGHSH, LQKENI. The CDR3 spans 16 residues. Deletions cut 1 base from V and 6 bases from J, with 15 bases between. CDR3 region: CASSPQARGVAGELFF. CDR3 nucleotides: TGTGCCAGCTCACCACAGGCCCGCGGAGTGGCCGGGGAGCTGTTTTTT.

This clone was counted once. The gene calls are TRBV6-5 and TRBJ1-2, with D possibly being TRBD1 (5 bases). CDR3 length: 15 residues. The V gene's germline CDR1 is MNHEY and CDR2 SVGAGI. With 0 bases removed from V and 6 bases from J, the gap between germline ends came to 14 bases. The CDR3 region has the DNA TGTGCCAGCAGTTACTCGTCTCAGGGTATTAATGGCTACACCTTC. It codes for CASSYSSQGINGYTF.

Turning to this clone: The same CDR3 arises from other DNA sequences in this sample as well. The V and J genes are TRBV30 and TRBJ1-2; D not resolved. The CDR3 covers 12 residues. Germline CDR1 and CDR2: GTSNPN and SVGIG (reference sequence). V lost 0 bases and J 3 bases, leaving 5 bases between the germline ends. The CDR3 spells CAWSVLYYGYTF. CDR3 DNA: TGTGCCTGGAGTGTACTATACTATGGCTACACCTTC.

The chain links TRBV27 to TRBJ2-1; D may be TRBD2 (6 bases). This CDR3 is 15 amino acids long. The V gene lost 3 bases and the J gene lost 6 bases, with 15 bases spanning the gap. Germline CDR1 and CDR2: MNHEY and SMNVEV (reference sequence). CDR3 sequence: CASSLVGGVGNEQFF. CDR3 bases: TGTGCCAGCAGTTTGGTCGGAGGGGTCGGCAATGAGCAGTTCTTC.

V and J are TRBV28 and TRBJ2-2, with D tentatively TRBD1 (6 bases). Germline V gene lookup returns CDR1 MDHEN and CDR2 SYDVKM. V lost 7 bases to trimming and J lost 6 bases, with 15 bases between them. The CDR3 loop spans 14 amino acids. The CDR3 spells CASTPATGPGELFF. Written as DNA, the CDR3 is TGTGCCAGCACCCCCGCCACAGGGCCCGGGGAGCTGTTTTTT. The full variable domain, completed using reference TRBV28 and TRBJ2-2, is DVKVTQSSRYLVKRTGEKVFLECVQDMDHENMFWYRQDPGLGLRLIYFSYDVKMKEKGDIPEGYSVSREKKERFSLILESASTNQTSMYLCASTPATGPGELFFGEGSRLTVL.

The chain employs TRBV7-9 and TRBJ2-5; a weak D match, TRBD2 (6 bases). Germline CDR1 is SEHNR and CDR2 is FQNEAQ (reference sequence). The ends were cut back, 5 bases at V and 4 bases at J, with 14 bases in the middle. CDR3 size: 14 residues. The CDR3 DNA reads TGTGCCAGCAGCCGCGGGAAAGGTGCAGAGACCCAGTACTTC. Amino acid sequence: CASSRGKGAETQYF.

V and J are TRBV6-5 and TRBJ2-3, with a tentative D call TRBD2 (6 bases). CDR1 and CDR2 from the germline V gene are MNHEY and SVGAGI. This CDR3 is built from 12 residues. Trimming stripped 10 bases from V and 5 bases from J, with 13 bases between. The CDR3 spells CATLGRGDTQYF. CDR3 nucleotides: TGTGCCACCCTCGGGAGAGGAGATACGCAGTATTTT.

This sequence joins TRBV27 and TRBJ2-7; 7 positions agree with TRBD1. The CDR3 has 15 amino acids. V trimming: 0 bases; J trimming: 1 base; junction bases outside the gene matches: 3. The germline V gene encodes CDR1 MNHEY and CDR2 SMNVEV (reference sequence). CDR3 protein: CASSLSRGQSYEQYF. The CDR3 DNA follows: TGTGCCAGCAGTTTATCTAGGGGACAGTCCTACGAGCAGTACTTC.

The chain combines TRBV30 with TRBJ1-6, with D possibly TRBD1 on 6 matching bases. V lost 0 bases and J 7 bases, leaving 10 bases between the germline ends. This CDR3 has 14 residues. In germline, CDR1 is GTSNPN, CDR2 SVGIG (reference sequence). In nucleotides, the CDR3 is TGTGCCTGGAGTGTACAGGGACTAAATTCACCCCTCCACTTT. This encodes CAWSVQGLNSPLHF.

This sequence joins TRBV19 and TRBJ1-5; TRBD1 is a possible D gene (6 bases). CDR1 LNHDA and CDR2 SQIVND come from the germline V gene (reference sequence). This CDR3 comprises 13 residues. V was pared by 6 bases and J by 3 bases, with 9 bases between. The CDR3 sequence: CASSWGPNQPQHF. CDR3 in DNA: TGTGCCAGTAGCTGGGGGCCCAATCAGCCCCAGCATTTT.